The 11 T cell receptor beta chains below were found in one sample sequenced in a study of response to subunit inactivated influenza vaccine. TCRdb passed the RT-PCR reads through MiXCR, listing each CDR3 protein once. This repertoire shows roughly 700,000 distinct CDR3 sequences, approximately 13% found once; its top ten account for around 7%. Sequences were derived from PBMCs from blood, sampled 14 days before vaccination. The receptor set was obtained from a man aged 50 or older who received an inactivated influenza vaccine.

The chain's CDR3 is CSARAPDGAGAQGGELFF. The CDR3, as DNA: TGCAGTGCTAGAGCCCCGGATGGAGCGGGGGCCCAAGGCGGGGAGCTGTTTTTT. This chain joins TRBV20-1 and TRBJ2-2; TRBD2 aligns across 8 bases. This CDR3 is built from 18 residues. V lost 1 base and J lost 7; bases outside the gene matches: 17. The germline CDR1 and CDR2 sequences are DFQATT and SNEGSKA (reference sequence).

This clonotype was picked up a small number of times. The rearrangement uses TRBV20-1 and TRBJ2-3; TRBD2 aligns across 8 bases. J gave up 3 bases and V 5 bases, and 4 bases lay outside the gene matches. Germline V gene data show CDR1 as DFQATT and CDR2 as SNEGSKA (reference sequence). The CDR3 has 13 amino acids. In DNA, the CDR3 is TGCAGTGCTGTTAGCGGGGTGACAGATACGCAGTATTTT. This sequence encodes CSAVSGVTDTQYF.

This clonotype was observed a few times. This chain joins TRBV7-9 and TRBJ2-1, with 7 bases fitting TRBD2. V gave up 7 bases and J gave up 2 bases; unmatched junction bases: 11. CDR3 length: 16 amino acids. Germline V lookup: CDR1 SEHNR, CDR2 FQNEAQ (reference sequence). The CDR3 nucleotides are TGTGCCAGCATTCCCCTCCAGGCGGGAGCCTACAATGAGCAGTTCTTC. It yields the protein CASIPLQAGAYNEQFF.

This chain uses TRBV5-1 with TRBJ2-5; a weak D match, TRBD2 (5 bases). V lost 2 bases, J lost 5 bases, and 13 bases lay in between. CDR3 length: 14 amino acids. Germline V gene lookup returns CDR1 SGHRS and CDR2 YFSETQ. CDR3 sequence (DNA): TGCGCCAGCAGCTTTGGAGGTGGGGAGGAGACCCAGTACTTC. This codes for CASSFGGGEETQYF.

This clonotype has only a few counts. This rearrangement joins TRBV29-1 to TRBJ1-2; D gene ambiguous. This CDR3 region has 9 residues. Germline assignment: CDR1 SQVTM and CDR2 ANQGSEA. Trimming left V 3 bases short and J 8 bases short, with 4 bases between. CDR3 sequence (DNA): TGCAGCGTTGATGAGGGCTACACCTTC. Its translation: CSVDEGYTF.

Ten or more counts support this clonotype. The chain employs TRBV15 and TRBJ2-1, with D uncertain. This CDR3 is built from 14 residues. Germline lookup yields CDR1 LNHNV and CDR2 YYDKDF (reference sequence). The V end was cut by 0 bases, the J end by 5 bases, with 8 bases between. The CDR3 region has the DNA TGTGCCACCAGCAGAGATAGGACGGACAATGAGCAGTTCTTC. This sequence encodes CATSRDRTDNEQFF.

This clonotype occurred a few times. J is TRBJ2-4 and V is TRBV6-1; 7 nucleotides align to TRBD1. CDR1 and CDR2 from the germline V gene are MNHNS and SASEGT. V was clipped by 2 bases and J by 15 bases; unmatched bases: 16. The CDR3 covers 15 residues. CDR3 residues: CASSEYDRAPNFRYF. Written as DNA, the CDR3 is TGTGCCAGCAGTGAATACGACAGGGCGCCCAATTTTAGGTACTTC.

The sample holds many counts of this clonotype. J is TRBJ1-5 and V is TRBV28; TRBD1 aligns across 9 bases. Per germline, CDR1 MDHEN and CDR2 SYDVKM. V lost 5 bases to trimming and J lost 14 bases; unmatched junction nucleotides: 4. The CDR3 sequence is 11 residues long. The CDR3 bases are TGTGCCAGCAGTCTCCGGGACAGGGAGCATTTT. Translating gives CASSLRDREHF. Using reference TRBV28 and TRBJ1-5 for the parts outside the CDR3, the full variable domain is DVKVTQSSRYLVKRTGEKVFLECVQDMDHENMFWYRQDPGLGLRLIYFSYDVKMKEKGDIPEGYSVSREKKERFSLILESASTNQTSMYLCASSLRDREHFGDGTRLSIL.

As for this clonotype: The junction shows a germline mismatch at one end, possibly a read error. The genes are TRBV4-1 and TRBJ2-5; 7 nucleotides line up with TRBD1. This CDR3 region has 14 residues. Looked up from germline, CDR1 is MGHRA and CDR2 is YSYEKL. DNA for the CDR3: TGCGCCAGCAGTCAAGACAGGGACGGGGAGACCCAGTACTTC. Encoded protein: CASSQDRDGETQYF.

This clonotype was seen more than once but under ten times. The V and J genes are TRBV4-2 and TRBJ2-1, with 10 nucleotides matching TRBD2. Trimming at V came to 0 bases and at J to 5 bases, leaving 16 bases not matched to a gene. The germline V gene has CDR1 LGHNA and CDR2 YNFKEQ. This CDR3 region has 20 residues. CDR3 DNA sequence: TGTGCCAGCAGCCAAGAAGCTCGAACTAGCGGGATTTACCTCAACAATGAGCAGTTCTTC. Translating gives CASSQEARTSGIYLNNEQFF.

The chain links TRBV18 to TRBJ2-5; maybe TRBD1 (6 bases). Germline CDR1 KGHSH, CDR2 LQKENI. This CDR3 has 14 residues. Trimming pared 5 bases from V and 5 bases from J, leaving 15 bases between. The CDR3 sequence: CASSGLQGWETQYF. DNA of the CDR3: TGTGCCAGCTCAGGATTACAGGGATGGGAGACCCAGTACTTC.